The present TCR beta chain was sequenced within a study of vaccination effects on CD4 cells after COVID-19. This clone has only one observation. What it recognizes is unknown. CD4+ T cells specific for antigen were expanded with viral peptide pools by the ViraFEST assay before sequencing. Following an approximately ten-day culture, CD4+ T cells were purified. It was two doses of either the BNT162b2 or mRNA-1273 vaccine that participants received. A half-medium replacement with IL-2 medium was carried out on days 3 and 7. Germline CDR1 is MNHNS and CDR2 is SASEGT. The CDR3 runs 16 residues. The junction had 8 bases not matched to a gene; V was cut back by 0 bases and J by 9 bases. The repertoire was sequenced with immunoSEQ multiplex PCR; TCRdb's copy has only in-frame clones and lacks some. In the table there are about 27,000 clones, roughly 85% of which are singletons.

This TCR was sampled from a human donor who received a COVID-19 vaccine. Some clones in this sample may be carry-over from other donors' samples. The gene calls are TRBV6-1 and TRBJ2-1; 10 bases match TRBD2. Material: CD4+ T cells from PBMCs cultured with HCoV-NL63 spike peptides, obtained after COVID-19 vaccination. The CDR3: CASSEAPSGGFREQFF. The CDR3 DNA follows: TGTGCCAGCAGTGAAGCCCCTAGCGGGGGCTTTCGTGAGCAGTTCTTC.